A single sample is the source of the 20 T cell receptor beta chains below, sequenced in a study of T cell changes during pregnancy in multiple sclerosis. Measured with immunoSEQ multiplex PCR; TCRdb has only the in-frame clones, and not every one. This table holds under 60,000 clones, approximately 94% found once. The sequenced sample was CD4+ T cells from peripheral blood mononuclear cells, obtained in the third trimester of pregnancy. All receptors come from a female donor with multiple sclerosis, enrolled in a pregnancy study.

This chain joins TRBV29-1 and TRBJ1-1; D remains unclear. The germline CDR1 and CDR2 sequences are SQVTM and ANQGSEA. This CDR3 has 11 amino acids. V was cut by 6 bases and J by 6 bases, with 11 bases left in between. The CDR3: CSVARGPEAFF. The CDR3 bases are TGCAGCGTCGCCAGAGGGCCTGAAGCTTTCTTT. The whole variable domain, filled in from reference TRBV29-1 and TRBJ1-1, reads SAVISQKPSRDICQRGTSLTIQCQVDSQVTMMFWYRQQPGQSLTLIATANQGSEATYESGFVIDKFPISRPNLTFSTLTVSNMSPEDSSIYLCSVARGPEAFFGQGTRLTVV.

The chain couples TRBV18 to TRBJ1-1, with TRBD1 identical over 8 bases. The CDR3 loop spans 17 amino acids. J lost 2 bases, V lost 2 bases, and 10 bases had no gene match. CDR1 and CDR2 (germline): KGHSH, LQKENI. The CDR3 coding sequence is TGTGCCAGCTCACCAAAAAGGACAGGGTTATTTAACACTGAAGCTTTCTTT. This codes for CASSPKRTGLFNTEAFF.

The rearrangement joins TRBV7-9 to TRBJ2-1; D perhaps matches TRBD2 (5 bases). The CDR3 runs to 15 residues. The ends were cut back, 6 bases at V and 0 bases at J, with 12 bases in the middle. Germline loops: CDR1 SEHNR, CDR2 FQNEAQ (reference sequence). The chain's CDR3 is CASRADLSSYNEQFF. The DNA of the CDR3 is TGTGCCAGCAGAGCGGACTTGAGCTCCTACAATGAGCAGTTCTTC.

The gene calls are TRBV19 and TRBJ1-1; 8 bases line up with TRBD1. After removal of 2 bases from V and 5 bases from J, the junction contained 7 bases not matched to a gene. Germline CDR1 reads LNHDA; CDR2 reads SQIVND (reference sequence). The CDR3 is made up of 15 amino acids. The CDR3 DNA follows: TGTGCCAGTAGTATAAACCGGGACAGGCAAACTGAAGCTTTCTTT. It yields the protein CASSINRDRQTEAFF.

This chain links TRBV7-2 with TRBJ2-5, with 10 bases lining up with TRBD2. V dropped 5 bases and J dropped 3; count of bases not matched to a gene: 3. The germline V gene has CDR1 SGHTA and CDR2 FQGNSA. The CDR3 runs to 14 residues. The CDR3 region has the DNA TGTGCCAGCAGCCGGACTAGCGGTAAAGAGACCCAGTACTTC. Amino acid sequence: CASSRTSGKETQYF.

The J gene is TRBJ2-5, the V gene TRBV5-1; D might be TRBD2 (7 bases). There are 16 residues in the CDR3. Trimming took 4 bases from V and 4 from J, leaving 20 bases between them. Germline V gene lookup returns CDR1 SGHRS and CDR2 YFSETQ. The CDR3 is CASSGGGGLAGETQYF. The DNA for the CDR3 is TGCGCCAGCAGCGGGGGAGGGGGGCTAGCAGGAGAGACCCAGTACTTC.

V and J are TRBV5-6 and TRBJ2-1; 9 bases are a match to TRBD2. There are 16 residues in the CDR3. The J segment lost 7 bases and the V segment lost 2 bases, leaving 10 bases of the junction unmatched. Germline V CDR1 and CDR2: SGHDT, YYEEEE. CDR3 in DNA: TGTGCCAGCAGCTTACTCGGCGGGGGGGCCTGGAATGAGCAGTTCTTC. Protein sequence: CASSLLGGGAWNEQFF.

V is TRBV7-3 and J is TRBJ2-6, with D possibly being TRBD2 (5 bases). This CDR3 contains 15 residues. Looked up from germline, CDR1 is SGHTA and CDR2 is FQGTGA. V gave up 4 bases and J gave up 3 bases, with 10 bases separating them. CDR3: CASSSAGGGANVLTF. The CDR3 DNA reads TGTGCCAGCAGCTCAGCAGGAGGTGGGGCCAACGTCCTGACTTTC.

This sequence joins TRBV5-5 and TRBJ2-3; D is undetermined. V was pared by 4 bases and J by 0 bases, with 3 bases between. This CDR3 spans 12 amino acids. Germline CDR1 reads SGHKS; CDR2 reads YYEKEE (reference sequence). The DNA of the CDR3 is TGTGCCAGCAGCCGTAGCACAGATACGCAGTATTTT. It encodes CASSRSTDTQYF.

V is TRBV23-1 and J is TRBJ1-2; D remains unclear. TRBV23-1 is identified as an open reading frame with a role that is uncertain. The CDR3 length is 13 residues. Trimming took off 9 bases at V and 3 bases at J, with 14 bases between the two ends. The CDR3 here is CASRWGAYYGYTF. The CDR3 DNA reads TGCGCCAGTCGGTGGGGAGCTTACTATGGCTACACCTTC.

This clone is a singleton in its sample. The chain employs TRBV9 and TRBJ2-7; the D is unclear. CDR1 and CDR2 (germline): SGDLS, YYNGEE. V dropped 0 bases and J dropped 1 base, with 5 bases sitting between them. CDR3 length equals 13 residues. The CDR3 here is CASSVAPSYEQYF. CDR3 nucleotide sequence: TGTGCCAGCAGCGTAGCCCCATCCTACGAGCAGTACTTC.

The chain carries TRBV11-1 and TRBJ2-7, with D possibly TRBD2 on 5 matching bases. This CDR3 contains 15 residues. The V end lost 5 bases, the J end lost 1 base, and 15 bases lay between the germline ends. The germline V gene encodes CDR1 SGHAT and CDR2 FQDESV (reference sequence). The CDR3 reads CASSAPGKRSYEQYF. CDR3 in DNA: TGTGCCAGCAGCGCTCCGGGAAAAAGATCCTACGAGCAGTACTTC. Full variable domain (remainder filled in from reference TRBV11-1 and TRBJ2-7): EAEVAQSPRYKITEKSQAVAFWCDPISGHATLYWYRQILGQGPELLVQFQDESVVDDSQLPKDRFSAERLKGVDSTLKIQPAELGDSAMYLCASSAPGKRSYEQYFGPGTRLTVT.

The chain couples TRBV11-2 to TRBJ1-4; 9 bases are shared with TRBD1. The germline gives CDR1 SGHAT, CDR2 FQNNGV. This CDR3 spans 17 amino acids. V gave up 5 bases and J gave up 8 bases; unmatched junction bases: 15. CDR3 residues: CASSPNGQGLKGEKLFF. DNA for the CDR3: TGTGCCAGCAGCCCAAACGGACAGGGGCTGAAGGGCGAAAAACTGTTTTTT.

The chain is built from TRBV6-6 and TRBJ1-5, with D perhaps TRBD1 (5 bases). CDR1 and CDR2 from the germline V gene are MNHNY and SVGAGI (reference sequence). The CDR3 is made up of 12 amino acids. Trimming took 8 bases from V and 11 from J, leaving 16 bases between them. The CDR3 nucleotides are TGTGCCAGCTCACAGGAGAAGAAGTCCCAGCATTTT. As protein: CASSQEKKSQHF.

The chain employs TRBV10-3 and TRBJ2-7, with TRBD2 identical over 12 bases. The CDR3 has 17 amino acids. Germline CDR1 ENHRY, CDR2 SYGVKD. The junction had 9 bases not matched to a gene; V was cut back by 3 bases and J by 3 bases. CDR3 loop: CAISDNGLAGPLYEQYF. In DNA, the CDR3 is TGTGCCATCAGTGATAATGGACTAGCGGGACCACTCTACGAGCAGTACTTC.

The chain is built from TRBV28 and TRBJ2-6; TRBD1 is a possible D gene (6 bases). Germline CDR1 is MDHEN and CDR2 is SYDVKM. This CDR3 is built from 18 residues. Trimming removed 6 bases at V and 0 bases at J, with 18 bases between. As DNA, the CDR3 is TGTGCCAGCAGCGTATGGGACATCTACTACTCTGGGGCCAACGTCCTGACTTTC. Protein: CASSVWDIYYSGANVLTF.

V gene TRBV2 combines with J gene TRBJ2-7; D may be TRBD2 (7 bases). The germline V gene encodes CDR1 SNHLY and CDR2 FYNNEI. The CDR3 has 14 amino acids. Between the trimmed V and J ends, which lost 7 bases and 0 bases, there was a span of 13 bases. The CDR3 nucleotides are TGTGCCAGCAATGGGGGGGCCCGCTCCTACGAGCAGTACTTC. Translating it yields CASNGGARSYEQYF.

This chain joins TRBV5-1 and TRBJ2-7, with 8 nucleotides matching TRBD1. Trimming removed 4 bases from V and 4 bases from J; junction bases left unmatched: 7. From germline, CDR1 is SGHRS and CDR2 YFSETQ. CDR3 size: 14 residues. CDR3 DNA sequence: TGCGCCAGCAGCACCGGACAGGGTGGGTACGAGCAGTACTTC. Its translation is CASSTGQGGYEQYF.

This chain connects TRBV10-1 to TRBJ2-7; the match to TRBD2 covers 10 bases. Trimming took 6 bases from V and 2 from J; bases not matched to a gene: 7. Germline loops: CDR1 WNHNN, CDR2 SYGVQD (reference sequence). This CDR3 contains 15 residues. CDR3 sequence (DNA): TGCGCCAGCAGCCTAGCGGGAGTCTTTACCTACGAGCAGTACTTC. Its protein product is CASSLAGVFTYEQYF.

The chain joins TRBV15 to TRBJ2-5, with TRBD1 as a possible D gene (7 bases). The CDR3 spans 15 residues. Germline V lookup: CDR1 LNHNV, CDR2 YYDKDF (reference sequence). With 0 bases removed from V and 2 bases from J, the gap between germline ends came to 10 bases. The CDR3 sequence: CATSREAGQQETQYF. Here the CDR3 DNA reads TGTGCCACCAGCAGAGAGGCGGGACAGCAAGAGACCCAGTACTTC.